Below are 20 T cell receptor beta chains sequenced from a single sample in a study of Ad26.COV2.S vaccination and SARS-CoV-2 variants. TCRdb's copy holds only in-frame clones and misses some; the assay was immunoSEQ multiplex PCR. Of hundreds of thousands of clones in the sample, about 85% were seen once. The treatment denotes: roughly 20 received Ad26.COV2.S at low or high dose, single or two shots; 5 received placebo; per-sample allocation not given. Repertoires come from day 63 after the first vaccine or placebo injection. Here the sequenced sample was peripheral blood, taken in a trial of Ad26.COV2.S vaccine versus placebo. Every receptor here comes from a person aged 18-65 years who received the Ad26.COV2.S COVID-19 vaccine or a placebo.

The rearrangement joins TRBV10-2 to TRBJ2-7; D call uncertain. In germline, CDR1 is WSHSY, CDR2 SAAADI. V lost 2 bases and J 3 bases, leaving 11 bases between the germline ends. The CDR3 sequence is 14 residues long. CDR3 sequence reads: CASSETVPGYEQYF. The CDR3 DNA follows: TGCGCCAGCAGTGAGACGGTTCCGGGCTACGAGCAGTACTTC.

This chain uses TRBV6-6 with TRBJ2-3; possible D gene TRBD1, 6 bases. V lost 1 base to trimming and J lost 0 bases, with 11 bases between them. Germline CDR1 is MNHNY and CDR2 is SVGAGI (reference sequence). This CDR3 contains 16 residues. For the CDR3, the DNA is TGTGCCAGCAGTTACTACGCAGGGGCTAGCACAGATACGCAGTATTTT. This codes for CASSYYAGASTDTQYF.

This chain connects TRBV7-2 to TRBJ1-5; TRBD1 aligns across 8 bases. The ends lost 5 bases at V and 7 bases at J; junction bases unmatched: 7. CDR1 is SGHTA, CDR2 FQGNSA, per germline. The CDR3 loop spans 14 amino acids. The CDR3 nucleotides are TGTGCCAGCAGCATCGGACAGGGTGAGCAGCCCCAGCATTTT. It translates to CASSIGQGEQPQHF.

This clone has a handful of counts. J is TRBJ1-5 and V is TRBV18, with a tentative D call TRBD1 (5 bases). CDR3 length: 13 residues. V was pared by 6 bases and J by 5 bases, with 11 bases between. Germline CDR1 is KGHSH and CDR2 is LQKENI. The CDR3 loop reads CASSLTGDQPQHF. CDR3 bases: TGTGCCAGCTCGCTTACAGGTGATCAGCCCCAGCATTTT.

The rearrangement joins TRBV28 to TRBJ2-7; 10 nucleotides line up with TRBD2. V gave up 7 bases and J gave up 0 bases; unmatched junction bases: 18. Looked up from germline, CDR1 is MDHEN and CDR2 is SYDVKM. The CDR3 is 19 amino acids. CDR3 in amino acids: CASTFTSGTILRSSYEQYF. The CDR3 nucleotides are TGTGCCAGCACCTTCACTAGCGGGACCATTTTAAGGAGCTCCTACGAGCAGTACTTC.

This chain uses TRBV19 with TRBJ1-5; D gene unclear. Germline CDR1 is LNHDA and CDR2 is SQIVND (reference sequence). With 3 bases removed from V and 1 base from J, the gap between germline ends came to 13 bases. The CDR3 spans 16 residues. The CDR3 reads CASSMRAPASNQPQHF. The CDR3 coding sequence is TGTGCCAGTAGTATGCGGGCCCCAGCGAGCAATCAGCCCCAGCATTTT.

This clone has just a few counts. The chain couples TRBV9 to TRBJ2-7; perhaps TRBD2 as D (5 bases). The CDR3 spans 14 residues. The V and J ends lost 0 bases and 6 bases respectively, with 13 bases between them. Germline V lookup: CDR1 SGDLS, CDR2 YYNGEE. The CDR3 DNA reads TGTGCCAGCAGCGTAGAGGCCCGAGGGATCGAGCAGTACTTC. It specifies CASSVEARGIEQYF. Based on the CDR3 plus reference TRBV9 and TRBJ2-7, the full variable domain is DSGVTQTPKHLITATGQRVTLRCSPRSGDLSVYWYQQSLDQGLQFLIQYYNGEERAKGNILERFSAQQFPDLHSELNLSSLELGDSALYFCASSVEARGIEQYFGPGTRLTVT.

The V gene is TRBV27, the J gene TRBJ1-1, with D tentatively TRBD1 (5 bases). Trimming took off 5 bases at V and 1 base at J, with 8 bases between the two ends. The CDR3 totals 13 residues. From germline, CDR1 is MNHEY and CDR2 SMNVEV (reference sequence). CDR3 DNA: TGTGCCAGCAGTCGACAGTGGAACACTGAAGCTTTCTTT. It codes for CASSRQWNTEAFF.

V and J are TRBV2 and TRBJ1-2; weak D call: TRBD1 (6 bases). The CDR3 is 15 residues long. The germline V gene has CDR1 SNHLY and CDR2 FYNNEI. The V end was cut by 6 bases, the J end by 0 bases, with 14 bases between. Here the CDR3 DNA reads TGTGCCAGCAGGGATAGGGACACCTCTAACTATGGCTACACCTTC. Translating gives CASRDRDTSNYGYTF. The variable domain in full, with the rest retrieved from reference TRBV2 and TRBJ1-2, is EPEVTQTPSHQVTQMGQEVILRCVPISNHLYFYWYRQILGQKVEFLVSFYNNEISEKSEIFDDQFSVERPDGSNFTLKIRSTKLEDSAMYFCASRDRDTSNYGYTFGSGTRLTVV.

J is TRBJ2-5 and V is TRBV5-1; D is ambiguous. Germline V gives CDR1 SGHRS, CDR2 YFSETQ. The CDR3 contains 13 residues. The V end lost 1 base, the J end lost 5 bases, and 9 bases lay between the germline ends. The DNA for the CDR3 is TGCGCCAGCAGCTTGTACAGAGAGGAGACCCAGTACTTC. Its translation is CASSLYREETQYF.

V usage is TRBV7-2 and J usage is TRBJ2-5, with TRBD2 identical over 7 bases. In germline, CDR1 is SGHTA, CDR2 FQGNSA. Trimming removed 6 bases from V and 1 base from J; junction bases left unmatched: 5. The CDR3 loop spans 14 amino acids. The CDR3 loop reads CASRSASGQETQYF. DNA of the CDR3: TGTGCCAGCAGAAGTGCTAGCGGCCAAGAGACCCAGTACTTC. Full variable domain (outside the CDR3, taken from reference TRBV7-2 and TRBJ2-5): GAGVSQSPSNKVTEKGKDVELRCDPISGHTALYWYRQSLGQGLEFLIYFQGNSAPDKSGLPSDRFSAERTGGSVSTLTIQRTQQEDSAVYLCASRSASGQETQYFGPGTRLLVL.

V and J are TRBV4-3 and TRBJ2-1; D perhaps matches TRBD2 (6 bases). The V and J ends lost 0 bases and 0 bases respectively, with 9 bases between them. The CDR3 loop spans 16 amino acids. The germline V gene has CDR1 LGHNA and CDR2 YSLEER. CDR3 DNA sequence: TGCGCCAGCAGCCAAGACGCGGGGAGCTCCTACAATGAGCAGTTCTTC. Translation gives CASSQDAGSSYNEQFF.

The gene calls are TRBV7-2 and TRBJ1-1; no firm D call. CDR1 SGHTA and CDR2 FQGNSA come from the germline V gene. CDR3 size: 14 residues. The ends were cut back, 7 bases at V and 1 base at J, with 13 bases in the middle. In DNA form, the CDR3 reads TGTGCCAGCACCGCGGGGTGGCGGAACACTGAAGCTTTCTTT. Translation: CASTAGWRNTEAFF.

The chain uses TRBV24-1 and TRBJ2-2; the D gene is possibly TRBD2 (5 bases). Germline CDR1 and CDR2: KGHDR and SFDVKD. The ends were cut back, 3 bases at V and 10 bases at J, with 11 bases in the middle. The CDR3 extends over 13 amino acids. In DNA form, the CDR3 reads TGTGCCACCAGTGATGAGGGTCTGGCGGAGCTGTTTTTT. Translated, it gives CATSDEGLAELFF.

The V call is TRBV11-3, the J call TRBJ2-2; 7 nucleotides line up with TRBD1. Looked up from germline, CDR1 is SGHNT and CDR2 is YENEEA. J lost 4 bases, V lost 4 bases, and 6 bases had no gene match. The CDR3 covers 15 residues. This CDR3 reads CASSSVAGGTGELFF. The CDR3 DNA reads as TGTGCCAGCAGCTCGGTAGCAGGGGGCACCGGGGAGCTGTTTTTT. The entire variable domain, with the rest obtained from reference TRBV11-3 and TRBJ2-2, is as follows: EAGVVQSPRYKIIEKKQPVAFWCNPISGHNTLYWYLQNLGQGPELLIRYENEEAVDDSQLPKDRFSAERLKGVDSTLKIQPAELGDSAVYLCASSSVAGGTGELFFGEGSRLTVL.

In its sample, this clone was seen a few times. The chain uses TRBV3-1 (or the pseudogene TRBV3-2) and TRBJ1-6; D unresolved. Trimming cost V 1 base and J 11 bases, with 6 bases left between them. This CDR3 contains 12 residues. Germline V gene sequence: CDR1 LGHDT, CDR2 YNNKEL (reference sequence). The CDR3 region is CASSQVVPPLHF. CDR3 nucleotide sequence: TGTGCCAGCAGCCAAGTTGTACCACCCCTCCACTTT.

The chain is built from TRBV13 and TRBJ2-3, with 7 nucleotides matching TRBD2. V dropped 4 bases and J dropped 4; count of bases not matched to a gene: 5. The CDR3 is 14 amino acids. Germline CDR1 PRHDT, CDR2 FYEKMQ (reference sequence). The CDR3 is CASSSRGSSDTQYF. CDR3 nucleotides: TGTGCCAGCAGCTCTCGCGGGAGCTCAGATACGCAGTATTTT.

This clone has only one observation. V and J are TRBV7-2 and TRBJ2-7, with TRBD1 identical over 7 bases. Germline V gene lookup returns CDR1 SGHTA and CDR2 FQGNSA. V gave up 5 bases and J gave up 4 bases; unmatched junction bases: 8. The CDR3 is 14 residues long. CDR3 amino acids: CASSLRQGGYEQYF. CDR3 sequence (DNA): TGTGCCAGCAGCCTGAGACAGGGTGGGTACGAGCAGTACTTC.

This clone appeared once. The V call is TRBV6-5, the J call TRBJ1-2; D is unclear. V lost 5 bases and J 4 bases, leaving 11 bases between the germline ends. The germline CDR1 and CDR2 sequences are MNHEY and SVGAGI. The length of the CDR3 is 13 residues. The CDR3 nucleotides are TGTGCCAGCAGTCCCAATCTGCGCTATGGCTACACCTTC. Translated, it gives CASSPNLRYGYTF.

This sequence joins TRBV3-1 (or the pseudogene TRBV3-2) and TRBJ1-6, with D unclear. Looked up from germline, CDR1 is LGHDT and CDR2 is YNNKEL (reference sequence). Trimming pared 4 bases from V and 7 bases from J, leaving 23 bases between. The CDR3 totals 18 residues. The DNA of the CDR3 is TGTGCCAGCAGCCCAGCCCCGCTTAGACTCCGGATGAATTCACCCCTCCACTTT. Translating gives CASSPAPLRLRMNSPLHF.